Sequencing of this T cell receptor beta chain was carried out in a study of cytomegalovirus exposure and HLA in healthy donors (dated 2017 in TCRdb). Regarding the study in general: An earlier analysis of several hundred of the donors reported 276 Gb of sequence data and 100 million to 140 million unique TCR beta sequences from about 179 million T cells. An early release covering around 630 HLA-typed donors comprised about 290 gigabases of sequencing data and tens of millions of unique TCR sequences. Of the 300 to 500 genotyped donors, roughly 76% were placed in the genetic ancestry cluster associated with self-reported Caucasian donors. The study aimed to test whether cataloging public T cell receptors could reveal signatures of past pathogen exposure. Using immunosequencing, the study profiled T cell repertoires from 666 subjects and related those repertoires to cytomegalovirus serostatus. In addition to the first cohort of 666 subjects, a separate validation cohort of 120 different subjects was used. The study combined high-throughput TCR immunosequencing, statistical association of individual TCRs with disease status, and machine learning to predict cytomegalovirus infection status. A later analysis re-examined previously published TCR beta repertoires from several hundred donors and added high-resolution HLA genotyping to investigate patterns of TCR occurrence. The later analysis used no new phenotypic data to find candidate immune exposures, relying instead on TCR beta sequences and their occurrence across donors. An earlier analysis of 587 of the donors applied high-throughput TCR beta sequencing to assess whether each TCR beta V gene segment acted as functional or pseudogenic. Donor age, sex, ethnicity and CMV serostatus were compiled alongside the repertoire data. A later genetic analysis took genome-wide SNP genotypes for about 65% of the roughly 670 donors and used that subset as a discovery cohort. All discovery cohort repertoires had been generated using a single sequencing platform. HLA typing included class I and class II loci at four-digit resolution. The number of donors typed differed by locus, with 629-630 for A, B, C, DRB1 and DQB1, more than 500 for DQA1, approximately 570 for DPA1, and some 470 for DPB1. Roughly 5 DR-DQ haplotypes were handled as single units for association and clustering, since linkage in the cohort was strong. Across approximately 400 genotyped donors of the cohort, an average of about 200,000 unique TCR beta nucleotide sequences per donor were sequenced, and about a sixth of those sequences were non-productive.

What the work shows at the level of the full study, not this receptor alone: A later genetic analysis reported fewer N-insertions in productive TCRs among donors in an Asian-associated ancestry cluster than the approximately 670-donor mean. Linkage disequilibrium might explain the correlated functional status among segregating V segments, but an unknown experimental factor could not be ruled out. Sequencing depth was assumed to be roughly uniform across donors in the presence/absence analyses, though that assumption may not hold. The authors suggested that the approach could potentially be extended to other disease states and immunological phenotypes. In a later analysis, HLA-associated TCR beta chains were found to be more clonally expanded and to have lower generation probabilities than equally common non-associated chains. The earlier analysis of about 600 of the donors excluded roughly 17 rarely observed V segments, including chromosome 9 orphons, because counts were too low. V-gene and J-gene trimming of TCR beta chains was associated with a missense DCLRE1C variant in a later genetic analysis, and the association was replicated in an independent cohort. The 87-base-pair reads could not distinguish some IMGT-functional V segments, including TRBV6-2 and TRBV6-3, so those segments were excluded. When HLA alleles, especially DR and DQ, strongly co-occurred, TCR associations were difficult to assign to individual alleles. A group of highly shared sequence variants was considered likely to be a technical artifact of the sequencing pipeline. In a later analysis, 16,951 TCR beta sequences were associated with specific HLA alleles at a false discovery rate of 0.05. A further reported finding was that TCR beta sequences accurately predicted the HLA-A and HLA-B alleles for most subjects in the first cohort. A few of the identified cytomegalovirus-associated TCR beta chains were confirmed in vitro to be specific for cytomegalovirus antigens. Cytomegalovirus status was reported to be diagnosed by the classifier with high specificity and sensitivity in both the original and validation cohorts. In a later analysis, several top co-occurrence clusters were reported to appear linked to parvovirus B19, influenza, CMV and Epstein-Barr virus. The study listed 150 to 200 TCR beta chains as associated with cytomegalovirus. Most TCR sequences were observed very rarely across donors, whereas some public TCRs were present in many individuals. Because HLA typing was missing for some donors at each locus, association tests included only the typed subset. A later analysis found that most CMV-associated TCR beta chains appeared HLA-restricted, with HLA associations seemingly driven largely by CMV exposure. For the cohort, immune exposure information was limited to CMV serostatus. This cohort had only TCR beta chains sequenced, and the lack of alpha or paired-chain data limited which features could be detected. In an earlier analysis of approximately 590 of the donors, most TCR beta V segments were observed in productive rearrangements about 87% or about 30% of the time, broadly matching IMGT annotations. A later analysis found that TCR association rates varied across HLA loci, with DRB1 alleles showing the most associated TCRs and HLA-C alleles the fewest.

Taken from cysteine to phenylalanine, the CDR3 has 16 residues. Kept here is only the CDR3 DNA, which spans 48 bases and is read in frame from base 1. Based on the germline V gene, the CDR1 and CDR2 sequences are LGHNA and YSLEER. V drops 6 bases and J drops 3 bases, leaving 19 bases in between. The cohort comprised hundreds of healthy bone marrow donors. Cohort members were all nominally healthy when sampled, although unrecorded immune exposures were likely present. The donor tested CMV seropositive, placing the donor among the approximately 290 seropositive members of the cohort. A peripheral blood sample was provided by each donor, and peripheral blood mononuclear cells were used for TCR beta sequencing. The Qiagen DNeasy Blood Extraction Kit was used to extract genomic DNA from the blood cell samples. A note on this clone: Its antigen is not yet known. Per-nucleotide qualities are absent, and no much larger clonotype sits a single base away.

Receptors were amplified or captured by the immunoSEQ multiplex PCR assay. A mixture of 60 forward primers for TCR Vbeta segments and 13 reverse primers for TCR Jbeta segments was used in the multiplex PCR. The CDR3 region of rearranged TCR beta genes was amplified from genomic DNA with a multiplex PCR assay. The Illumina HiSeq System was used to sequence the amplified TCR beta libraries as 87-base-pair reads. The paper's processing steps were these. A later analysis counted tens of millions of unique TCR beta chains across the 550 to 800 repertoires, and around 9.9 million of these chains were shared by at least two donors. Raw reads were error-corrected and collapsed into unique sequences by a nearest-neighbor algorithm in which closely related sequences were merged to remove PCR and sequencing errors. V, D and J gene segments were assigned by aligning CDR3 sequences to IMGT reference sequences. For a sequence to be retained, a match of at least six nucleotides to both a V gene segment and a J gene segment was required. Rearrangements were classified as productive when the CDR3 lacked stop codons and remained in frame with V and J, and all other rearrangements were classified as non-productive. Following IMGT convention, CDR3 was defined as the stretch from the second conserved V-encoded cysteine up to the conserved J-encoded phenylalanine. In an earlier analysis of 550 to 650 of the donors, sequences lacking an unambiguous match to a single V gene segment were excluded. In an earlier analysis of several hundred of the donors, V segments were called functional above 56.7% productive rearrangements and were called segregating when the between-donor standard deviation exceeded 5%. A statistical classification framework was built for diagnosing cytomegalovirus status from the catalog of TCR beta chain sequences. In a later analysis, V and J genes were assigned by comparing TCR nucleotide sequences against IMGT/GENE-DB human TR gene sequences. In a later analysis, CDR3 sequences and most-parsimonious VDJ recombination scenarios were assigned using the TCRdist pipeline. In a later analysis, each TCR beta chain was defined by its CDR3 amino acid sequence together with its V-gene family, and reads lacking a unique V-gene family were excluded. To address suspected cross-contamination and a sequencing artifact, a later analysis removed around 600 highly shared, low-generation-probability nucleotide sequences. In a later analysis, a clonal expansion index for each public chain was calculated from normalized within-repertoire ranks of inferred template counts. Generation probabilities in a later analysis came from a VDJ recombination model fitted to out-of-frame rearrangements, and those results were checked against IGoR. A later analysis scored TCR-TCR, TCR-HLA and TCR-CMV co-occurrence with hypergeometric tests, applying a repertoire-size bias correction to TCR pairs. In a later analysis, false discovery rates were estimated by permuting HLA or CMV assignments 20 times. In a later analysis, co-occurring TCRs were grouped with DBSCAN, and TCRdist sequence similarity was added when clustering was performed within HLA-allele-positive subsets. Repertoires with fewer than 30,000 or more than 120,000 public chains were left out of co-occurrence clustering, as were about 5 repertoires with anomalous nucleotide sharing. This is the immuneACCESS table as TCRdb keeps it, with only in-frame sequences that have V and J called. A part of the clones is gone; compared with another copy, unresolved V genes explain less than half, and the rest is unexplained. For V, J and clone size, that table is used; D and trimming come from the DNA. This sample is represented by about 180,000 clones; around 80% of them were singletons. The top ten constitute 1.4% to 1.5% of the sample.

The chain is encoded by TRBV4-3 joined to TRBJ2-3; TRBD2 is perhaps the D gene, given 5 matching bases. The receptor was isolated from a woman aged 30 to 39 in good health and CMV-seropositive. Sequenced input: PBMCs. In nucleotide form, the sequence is TGCGCCAGCAGGCCTCAAGCGGAGAGCATAACAGATACGCAGTATTTT. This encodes CASRPQAESITDTQYF.